A single sample is the source of the 14 T cell receptor beta chains below, sequenced in a study of PD-L1 blockade in urothelial cancer. Method: immunoSEQ multiplex PCR; TCRdb's copy keeps in-frame clones and lacks some. This table has tens of thousands of clones, 80% to 90% appearing once. The material was PBMCs, obtained around atezolizumab (anti-PD-L1) treatment. The receptors come from a man in his fifties or sixties with urothelial cancer.

J is TRBJ1-1 and V is TRBV6-5, with D possibly TRBD1 on 6 matching bases. V was shortened by 0 bases and J by 4 bases, with 15 bases between the two germline ends. The CDR3 has 16 amino acids. The germline V gene encodes CDR1 MNHEY and CDR2 SVGAGI. CDR3 DNA: TGTGCCAGCAGTTACTCGTCAGGAGGGGGGGCCACTGAAGCTTTCTTT. Protein: CASSYSSGGGATEAFF.

The chain combines TRBV10-3 with TRBJ1-6, with 8 bases fitting TRBD1. The junction had 4 bases not matched to a gene; V was cut back by 6 bases and J by 0 bases. CDR1 is ENHRY, CDR2 SYGVKD, per germline. The CDR3 has 16 residues. The CDR3 here is CAIRGQGSSYNSPLHF. In DNA, the CDR3 is TGTGCCATCAGAGGACAGGGAAGCTCCTATAATTCACCCCTCCACTTT.

This chain uses TRBV7-9 with TRBJ1-2; 7 bases match TRBD1. Germline-derived CDR1 and CDR2 are SEHNR and FQNEAQ (reference sequence). The CDR3 contains 15 residues. The V segment lost 3 bases and the J segment 4 bases; nucleotides outside the gene matches: 8. CDR3 DNA sequence: TGTGCCAGCAGCTTTGGGGACAGCTTCTTCTATGGCTACACCTTC. It encodes CASSFGDSFFYGYTF.

V is TRBV5-4 and J is TRBJ1-1; 7 bases agree with TRBD1. Germline V gene lookup returns CDR1 SGHNT and CDR2 YYREEE (reference sequence). After removal of 4 bases from V and 0 bases from J, the junction contained 3 bases not matched to a gene. CDR3 length: 14 residues. The CDR3 sequence: CASSGDSLNTEAFF. As DNA, the CDR3 is TGTGCCAGCAGCGGGGACAGCCTGAACACTGAAGCTTTCTTT. Together with reference TRBV5-4 and TRBJ1-1, the CDR3 gives the full variable domain: ETGVTQSPTHLIKTRGQQVTLRCSSQSGHNTVSWYQQALGQGPQFIFQYYREEENGRGNFPPRFSGLQFPNYSSELNVNALELDDSALYLCASSGDSLNTEAFFGQGTRLTVV.

The gene calls are TRBV5-8 and TRBJ1-6; unclear D gene. CDR3 size: 12 residues. V gave up 2 bases and J gave up 9 bases, with 6 bases separating them. Germline CDR1 is SGHTS and CDR2 is YDEGEE. The CDR3 is CASSFLRSPLHF. The DNA of the CDR3 is TGTGCCAGCAGCTTTCTTCGTTCACCCCTCCACTTT.

The chain carries TRBV25-1 and TRBJ2-7; no clear D. Germline lookup yields CDR1 MGHDK and CDR2 SYGVNS. V lost 3 bases to trimming and J lost 3 bases, with 3 bases between them. The CDR3 is 11 amino acids. The DNA for the CDR3 is TGTGCCAGCAGTGACTACTACGAGCAGTACTTC. Its protein is CASSDYYEQYF.

The rearrangement uses TRBV28 and TRBJ2-1; D is uncertain. The CDR3 is made up of 11 amino acids. The V end was cut by 2 bases, the J end by 10 bases, with 6 bases between. CDR1 and CDR2 from the germline V gene are MDHEN and SYDVKM. CDR3 loop: CASSLAEEQFF. CDR3 bases: TGTGCCAGCAGTTTAGCGGAGGAGCAGTTCTTC.

This clone came up a few times. This chain uses TRBV5-6 with TRBJ1-6, with D maybe TRBD1 (6 bases). Looked up from germline, CDR1 is SGHDT and CDR2 is YYEEEE. V was clipped by 1 base and J by 7 bases, with 9 bases between them. CDR3 length: 14 amino acids. In nucleotides, the CDR3 is TGTGCCAGCAGCTTGCCAGGGGCGAATTCACCCCTCCACTTT. Encoded protein: CASSLPGANSPLHF. Full variable domain (remainder filled in from reference TRBV5-6 and TRBJ1-6): DAGVTQSPTHLIKTRGQQVTLRCSPKSGHDTVSWYQQALGQGPQFIFQYYEEEERQRGNFPDRFSGHQFPNYSSELNVNALLLGDSALYLCASSLPGANSPLHFGNGTRLTVT.

The chain joins TRBV19 to TRBJ2-7; tentatively, D is TRBD1 (6 bases). Per germline, CDR1 LNHDA and CDR2 SQIVND (reference sequence). V was trimmed by 2 bases and J by 0 bases, leaving 8 bases between them. The CDR3 runs 14 residues. In DNA, the CDR3 is TGTGCCAGTAGTATAACAGGGAGCTCCTACGAGCAGTACTTC. Protein: CASSITGSSYEQYF.

This clone was seen a handful of times. The rearrangement uses TRBV29-1 and TRBJ2-1, with D tentatively TRBD1 (6 bases). V lost 7 bases, J lost 1 base, and 14 bases lay in between. CDR3 size: 14 residues. Germline CDR1 is SQVTM and CDR2 is ANQGSEA. CDR3 sequence: CSAPQGSSYNEQFF. CDR3 in DNA: TGCAGCGCCCCACAGGGATCTTCCTACAATGAGCAGTTCTTC.

This rearrangement joins TRBV5-1 to TRBJ2-1, with 8 bases matching TRBD2. Germline V lookup: CDR1 SGHRS, CDR2 YFSETQ. With 6 bases clipped from V and 6 bases from J, the junction kept 8 bases outside the gene matches. The CDR3 sequence is 14 residues long. The DNA of the CDR3 is TGCGCCAGCACCCCGGGGCTAGCGGGCAATGAGCAGTTCTTC. Its translation: CASTPGLAGNEQFF.

The chain links TRBV4-1 to TRBJ1-2, with D possibly matching TRBD1 (6 bases). The CDR3 is 14 residues long. V lost 0 bases to trimming and J lost 4 bases, with 9 bases between them. CDR1 and CDR2 (germline): MGHRA, YSYEKL. CDR3 coding DNA: TGCGCCAGCAGCCAAGAAGGACAGATCTATGGCTACACCTTC. This gives the protein CASSQEGQIYGYTF.

This chain links TRBV6-5 with TRBJ1-2, with D possibly being TRBD1 (6 bases). This CDR3 comprises 14 residues. CDR1 and CDR2 (germline): MNHEY, SVGAGI. V dropped 0 bases and J dropped 4 bases, with 9 bases sitting between them. CDR3 loop: CASSYSGRGYGYTF. The CDR3 DNA reads TGTGCCAGCAGTTACTCGGGCAGGGGCTATGGCTACACCTTC.

The gene calls are TRBV19 and TRBJ2-5; D is undetermined. The CDR3 contains 13 residues. Trimming took off 5 bases at V and 5 bases at J, with 12 bases between the two ends. The germline gives CDR1 LNHDA, CDR2 SQIVND (reference sequence). The CDR3: CASSPVSWETQYF. The DNA for the CDR3 is TGTGCCAGTAGTCCAGTCAGTTGGGAGACCCAGTACTTC.